This T cell receptor beta chain emerged from a study of blood T cell repertoires in COVID-19. The overall study: There were acute and convalescent COVID-19 samples, and they came from the United States, Italy and Spain. Sources were T cells, B-cell-depleted T cells, or PBMCs; the material itself was cDNA or gDNA.

In the authors' methods: Nucleated cell number was recorded as an estimate derived from reference gene primer amplification. The data were produced by immunoSEQ multiplex PCR, yet TCRdb's version contains in-frame clones alone and is incomplete. V, J and clone size derive from that table, while D and trimming were established from the DNA sequence. The sample consists of tens of thousands of clones, less than 80% of them appearing once. CDR1 is SGHNT, CDR2 YENEEA, per germline. The CDR3 extends over 13 amino acids. Deletions cut 1 base from V and 5 bases from J, with 8 bases between. This clonotype was obtained from a man aged 55 to 69 with acute or convalescent COVID-19. The gene calls are TRBV11-3 and TRBJ2-5, with D possibly being TRBD2 (5 bases). Sequenced sample: peripheral blood. This chain's CDR3 is CASSLGRGETQYF. In DNA, the CDR3 is TGTGCCAGCAGCTTAGGGAGAGGGGAGACCCAGTACTTC.